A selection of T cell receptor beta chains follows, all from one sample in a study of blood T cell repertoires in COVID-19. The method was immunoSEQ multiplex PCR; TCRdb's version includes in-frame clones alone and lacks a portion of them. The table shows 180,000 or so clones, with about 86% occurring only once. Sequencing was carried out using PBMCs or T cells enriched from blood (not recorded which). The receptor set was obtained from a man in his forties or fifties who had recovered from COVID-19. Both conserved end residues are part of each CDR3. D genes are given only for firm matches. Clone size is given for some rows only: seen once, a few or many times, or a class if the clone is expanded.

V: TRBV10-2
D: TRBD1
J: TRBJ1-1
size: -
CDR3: CASSRDSSWNTEAFF
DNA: TGCGCCAGCAGCCGGGACAGCTCCTGGAACACTGAAGCTTTCTTT

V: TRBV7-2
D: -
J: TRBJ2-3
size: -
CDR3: CASSPPGEWRLIPDTQYF
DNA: TGTGCCAGCAGCCCCCCCGGTGAGTGGCGGTTGATACCAGATACGCAGTATTTT

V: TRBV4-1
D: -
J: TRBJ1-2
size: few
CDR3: CASSRDSNYGYTF
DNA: TGCGCCAGCAGCCGAGACAGTAACTATGGCTACACCTTC

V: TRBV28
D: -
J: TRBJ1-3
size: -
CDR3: CASSFSHSQGPSGNTIYF
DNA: TGTGCCAGCAGTTTCTCCCATTCCCAGGGGCCGTCCGGAAACACCATATATTTT

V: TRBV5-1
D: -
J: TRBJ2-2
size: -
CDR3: CASSLGGEGTGELFF
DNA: TGCGCCAGCAGCTTGGGAGGCGAGGGCACCGGGGAGCTGTTTTTT

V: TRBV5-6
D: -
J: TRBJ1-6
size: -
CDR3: CASSNPENSPLHF
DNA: TGTGCCAGCAGCAACCCCGAGAATTCACCCCTCCACTTT

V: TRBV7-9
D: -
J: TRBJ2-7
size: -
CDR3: CALQGEDYEQYF
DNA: TGTGCCCTCCAAGGCGAGGACTACGAGCAGTACTTC

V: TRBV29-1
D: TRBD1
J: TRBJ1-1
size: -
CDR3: CSVGDSVNTEAFF
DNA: TGCAGCGTTGGGGACAGTGTGAACACTGAAGCTTTCTTT

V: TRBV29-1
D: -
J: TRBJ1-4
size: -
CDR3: CSAAQGTANEKLFF
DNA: TGCAGCGCGGCCCAGGGTACAGCTAATGAAAAACTGTTTTTT

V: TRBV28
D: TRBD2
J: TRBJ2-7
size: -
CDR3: CASSPSGAGLSYEQYF
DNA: TGTGCCAGCAGTCCCTCGGGAGCGGGGCTTTCCTACGAGCAGTACTTC

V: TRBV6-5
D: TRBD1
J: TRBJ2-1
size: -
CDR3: CASSSTGGAYNEQFF
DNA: TGTGCCAGCAGTTCCACAGGGGGCGCCTACAATGAGCAGTTCTTC

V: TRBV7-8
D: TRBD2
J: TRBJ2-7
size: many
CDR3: CASSSREGRGREQYF
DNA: TGTGCCAGCAGCTCCCGGGAGGGCAGGGGACGCGAGCAGTACTTC

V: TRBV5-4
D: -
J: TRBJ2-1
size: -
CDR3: CASSLDIYNEQFF
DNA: TGTGCCAGCAGCCTGGACATATACAATGAGCAGTTCTTC

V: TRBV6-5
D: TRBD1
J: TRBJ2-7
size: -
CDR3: CASKGQGDSYEQYF
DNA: TGTGCCAGTAAGGGACAGGGAGACTCCTACGAGCAGTACTTC

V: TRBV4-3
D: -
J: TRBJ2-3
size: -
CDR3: CASSQGRGQYF
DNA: TGCGCCAGCAGCCAAGGGAGGGGGCAGTATTTT

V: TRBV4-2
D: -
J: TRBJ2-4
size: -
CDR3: CASSQDMGGGYKNIQYF
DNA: TGTGCCAGCAGCCAAGATATGGGAGGAGGGTACAAAAACATTCAGTACTTC

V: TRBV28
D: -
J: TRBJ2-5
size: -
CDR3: CASRKRVQETQYF
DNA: TGTGCCAGCAGAAAGAGGGTACAAGAGACCCAGTACTTC

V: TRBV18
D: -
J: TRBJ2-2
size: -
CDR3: CASSPFSPANTGELFF
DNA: TGTGCCAGCTCACCTTTTTCCCCAGCGAACACCGGGGAGCTGTTTTTT

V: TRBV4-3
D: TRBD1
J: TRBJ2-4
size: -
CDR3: CATHKGARNIQYF
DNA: TGCGCCACCCATAAGGGGGCCCGAAACATTCAGTACTTC

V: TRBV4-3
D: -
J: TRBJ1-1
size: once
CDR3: CASSQDIGQIEAFF
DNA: TGCGCCAGCAGCCAAGATATCGGACAGATTGAAGCTTTCTTT

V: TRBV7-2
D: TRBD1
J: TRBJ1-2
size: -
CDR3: CASSLAGGDGYTF
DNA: TGTGCCAGCAGCCTTGCAGGGGGCGATGGCTACACCTTC